These 6 T cell receptor beta chains were sequenced from one sample in a study of blood T cell repertoires in COVID-19. TCRdb's table, derived via immunoSEQ multiplex PCR, lists solely in-frame clones and lacks some. The table lists 55,000 to 75,000 clones, about 81% of them singletons, with around 16% in the top ten. Sequencing was carried out using peripheral blood. These receptors all stem from a man older than 75 with acute or convalescent COVID-19.

The chain joins TRBV7-6 to TRBJ2-3, with TRBD1 as a possible D gene (6 bases). CDR3 length equals 14 residues. V shed 8 bases and J shed 1 base, with 13 bases lying between them. The germline CDR1 and CDR2 sequences are SGHVS and FNYEAQ. The CDR3 DNA follows: TGTGCCAGCGGGGGCCCCGGGGGCACAGATACGCAGTATTTT. Translating it yields CASGGPGGTDTQYF.

The V and J genes are TRBV29-1 and TRBJ1-5; TRBD1 aligns across 8 bases. Germline CDR1 reads SQVTM; CDR2 reads ANQGSEA. The CDR3 totals 12 residues. V lost 7 bases to trimming and J lost 7 bases; unmatched junction nucleotides: 6. The CDR3 loop reads CSARQGNQPQHF. The CDR3 DNA reads as TGCAGCGCCAGACAGGGGAACCAGCCCCAGCATTTT. The entire variable domain, with the rest obtained from reference TRBV29-1 and TRBJ1-5, is as follows: SAVISQKPSRDICQRGTSLTIQCQVDSQVTMMFWYRQQPGQSLTLIATANQGSEATYESGFVIDKFPISRPNLTFSTLTVSNMSPEDSSIYLCSARQGNQPQHFGDGTRLSIL.

V is TRBV18 and J is TRBJ1-4; unclear D gene. The CDR3 loop spans 15 amino acids. The germline V gene encodes CDR1 KGHSH and CDR2 LQKENI. The V end lost 3 bases, the J end lost 3 bases, and 11 bases lay between the germline ends. This CDR3 is CASSPSSTANEKLFF. CDR3 sequence (DNA): TGTGCCAGCTCACCCTCCTCAACTGCTAATGAAAAACTGTTTTTT.

V is TRBV6-6 and J is TRBJ1-1, with D possibly TRBD1 on 6 matching bases. V was cut by 4 bases and J by 9 bases, with 21 bases left in between. Germline CDR1 reads MNHNY; CDR2 reads SVGAGI (reference sequence). The CDR3 sequence is 15 residues long. DNA of the CDR3: TGTGCCAGCAGTTTCGAGACAGGAAGGACTTTGCAAGCTTTCTTT. Protein sequence: CASSFETGRTLQAFF.

This sequence joins TRBV4-3 and TRBJ2-2; D remains ambiguous. The CDR3 loop spans 14 amino acids. Per the germline V gene, CDR1 is LGHNA and CDR2 is YSLEER. V was shortened by 0 bases and J by 9 bases, with 11 bases between the two germline ends. This chain's CDR3 is CASSQEPQWRELFF. The CDR3 DNA is TGCGCCAGCAGCCAAGAACCCCAGTGGCGGGAGCTGTTTTTT.

This clone was observed a few times. The J gene is TRBJ1-1, the V gene TRBV5-5; weak D call: TRBD1 (5 bases). The germline V and J ends were trimmed by 5 bases and 3 bases, with 14 bases remaining between them. This CDR3 spans 14 amino acids. Germline V gene lookup returns CDR1 SGHKS and CDR2 YYEKEE (reference sequence). The chain's CDR3 is CASRIQGLDTEAFF. In nucleotides, the CDR3 is TGTGCCAGCAGGATTCAGGGTTTGGACACTGAAGCTTTCTTT.